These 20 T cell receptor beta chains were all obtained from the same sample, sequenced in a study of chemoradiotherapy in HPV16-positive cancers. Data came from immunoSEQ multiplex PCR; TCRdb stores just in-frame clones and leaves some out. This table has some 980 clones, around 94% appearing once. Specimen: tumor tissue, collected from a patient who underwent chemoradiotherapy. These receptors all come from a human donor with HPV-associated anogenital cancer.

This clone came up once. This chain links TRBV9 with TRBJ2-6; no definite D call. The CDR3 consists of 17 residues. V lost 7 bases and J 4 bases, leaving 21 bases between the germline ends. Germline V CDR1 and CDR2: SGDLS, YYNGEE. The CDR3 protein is CASGLEYSNKGANVLTF. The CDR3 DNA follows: TGTGCCAGCGGTCTTGAGTACTCAAACAAAGGGGCCAACGTCCTGACTTTC.

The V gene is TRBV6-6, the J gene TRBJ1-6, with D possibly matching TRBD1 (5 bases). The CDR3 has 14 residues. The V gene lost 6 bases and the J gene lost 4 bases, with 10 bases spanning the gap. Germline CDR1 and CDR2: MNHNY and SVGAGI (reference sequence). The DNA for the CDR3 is TGTGCCAGCAGCGACAGACTATATAATTCACCCCTCCACTTT. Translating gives CASSDRLYNSPLHF.

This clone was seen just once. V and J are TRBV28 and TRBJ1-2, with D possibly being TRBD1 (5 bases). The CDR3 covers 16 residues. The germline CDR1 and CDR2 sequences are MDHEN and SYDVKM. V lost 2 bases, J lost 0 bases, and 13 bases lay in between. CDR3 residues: CASSLVGAETNYGYTF. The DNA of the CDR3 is TGTGCCAGCAGTTTAGTTGGGGCCGAAACTAACTATGGCTACACCTTC.

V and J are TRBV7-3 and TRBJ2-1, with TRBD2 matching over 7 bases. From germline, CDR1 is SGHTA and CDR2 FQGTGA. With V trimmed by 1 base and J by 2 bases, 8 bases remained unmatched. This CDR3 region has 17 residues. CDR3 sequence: CASSLKGWGGTYNEQFF. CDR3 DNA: TGTGCCAGCAGCTTAAAGGGGTGGGGGGGTACCTACAATGAGCAGTTCTTC.

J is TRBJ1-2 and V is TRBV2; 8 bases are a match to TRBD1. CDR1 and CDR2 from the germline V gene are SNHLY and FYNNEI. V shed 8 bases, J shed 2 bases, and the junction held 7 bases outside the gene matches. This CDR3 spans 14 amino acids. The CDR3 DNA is TGTGCCAGCCACAGGACAGGGTCCAACTATGGCTACACCTTC. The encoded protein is CASHRTGSNYGYTF.

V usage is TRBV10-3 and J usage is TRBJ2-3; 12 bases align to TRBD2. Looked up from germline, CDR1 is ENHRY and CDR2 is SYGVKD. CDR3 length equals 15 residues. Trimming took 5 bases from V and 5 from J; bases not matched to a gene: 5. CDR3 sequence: CAISTSGGHGDTQYF. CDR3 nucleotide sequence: TGTGCCATCAGTACTAGCGGGGGGCACGGAGATACGCAGTATTTT.

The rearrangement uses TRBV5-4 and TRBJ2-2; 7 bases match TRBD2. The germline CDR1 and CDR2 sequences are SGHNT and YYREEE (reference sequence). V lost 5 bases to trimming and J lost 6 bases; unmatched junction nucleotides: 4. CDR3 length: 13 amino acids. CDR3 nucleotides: TGTGCCAGCAGTTGGGGGGGTCCCGGGGAGCTGTTTTTT. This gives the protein CASSWGGPGELFF.

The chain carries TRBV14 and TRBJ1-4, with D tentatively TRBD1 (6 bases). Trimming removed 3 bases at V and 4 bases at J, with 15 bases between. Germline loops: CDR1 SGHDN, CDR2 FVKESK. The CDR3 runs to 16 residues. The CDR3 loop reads CASSQSTGYSNEKLFF. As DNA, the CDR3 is TGTGCCAGCAGCCAGTCAACAGGGTACAGTAATGAAAAACTGTTTTTT.

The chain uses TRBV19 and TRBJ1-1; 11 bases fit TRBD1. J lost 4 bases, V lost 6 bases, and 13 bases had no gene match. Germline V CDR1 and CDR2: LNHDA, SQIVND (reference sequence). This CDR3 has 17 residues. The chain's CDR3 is CASRSGQGAWGSTEAFF. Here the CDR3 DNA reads TGTGCCAGTAGATCAGGACAGGGGGCATGGGGCAGCACTGAAGCTTTCTTT.

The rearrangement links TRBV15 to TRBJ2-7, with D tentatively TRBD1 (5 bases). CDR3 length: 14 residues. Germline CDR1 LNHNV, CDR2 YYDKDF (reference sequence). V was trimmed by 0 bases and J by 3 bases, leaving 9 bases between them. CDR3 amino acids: CATSRDRGDYEQYF. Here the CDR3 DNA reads TGTGCCACCAGCAGAGATAGGGGCGACTACGAGCAGTACTTC.

In DNA form, the CDR3 reads TGTGCCAGTGACTTTGGGGGGAGCTCTGGAAACACCATATATTTT. This sequence encodes CASDFGGSSGNTIYF. V gene TRBV6-1 combines with J gene TRBJ1-3, with D perhaps matching TRBD1 (5 bases). This CDR3 region has 15 residues. CDR1 MNHNS and CDR2 SASEGT come from the germline V gene. The germline V and J ends were trimmed by 9 bases and 0 bases, with 15 bases remaining between them.

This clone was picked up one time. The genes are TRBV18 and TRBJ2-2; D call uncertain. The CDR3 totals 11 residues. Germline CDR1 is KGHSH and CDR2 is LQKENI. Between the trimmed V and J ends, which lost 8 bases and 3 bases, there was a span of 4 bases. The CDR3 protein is CASRDTGELFF. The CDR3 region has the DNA TGTGCCAGCCGGGACACCGGGGAGCTGTTTTTT. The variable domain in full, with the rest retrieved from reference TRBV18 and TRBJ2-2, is NAGVMQNPRHLVRRRGQEARLRCSPMKGHSHVYWYRQLPEEGLKFMVYLQKENIIDESGMPKERFSAEFPKEGPSILRIQQVVRGDSAAYFCASRDTGELFFGEGSRLTVL.

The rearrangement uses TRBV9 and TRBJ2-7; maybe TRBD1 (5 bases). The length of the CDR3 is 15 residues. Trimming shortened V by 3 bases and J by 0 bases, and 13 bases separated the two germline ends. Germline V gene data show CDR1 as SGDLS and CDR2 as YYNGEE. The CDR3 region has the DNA TGTGCCAGCAGCGCTCATACAGGTTACTCCTACGAGCAGTACTTC. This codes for CASSAHTGYSYEQYF.

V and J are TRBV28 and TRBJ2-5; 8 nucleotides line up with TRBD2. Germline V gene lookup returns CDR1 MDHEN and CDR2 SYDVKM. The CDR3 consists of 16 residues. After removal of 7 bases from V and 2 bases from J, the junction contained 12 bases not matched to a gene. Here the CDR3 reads CASNSGGGPLQETQYF. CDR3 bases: TGTGCCAGCAACTCGGGCGGGGGGCCATTACAAGAGACCCAGTACTTC.

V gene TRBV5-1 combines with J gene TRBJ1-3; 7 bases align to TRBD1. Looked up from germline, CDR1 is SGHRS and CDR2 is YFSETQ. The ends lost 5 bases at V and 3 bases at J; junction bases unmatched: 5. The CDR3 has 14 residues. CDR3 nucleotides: TGCGCCAGCAGGCCCGGGACAGATGGAAACACCATATATTTT. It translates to CASRPGTDGNTIYF.

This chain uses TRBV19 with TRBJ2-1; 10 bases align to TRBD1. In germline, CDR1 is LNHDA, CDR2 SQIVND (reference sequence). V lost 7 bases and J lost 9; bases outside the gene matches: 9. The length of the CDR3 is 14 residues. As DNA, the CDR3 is TGTGCCAGTAAAACCTCCCGGGACAGGGGTGAGCAGTTCTTC. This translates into CASKTSRDRGEQFF.

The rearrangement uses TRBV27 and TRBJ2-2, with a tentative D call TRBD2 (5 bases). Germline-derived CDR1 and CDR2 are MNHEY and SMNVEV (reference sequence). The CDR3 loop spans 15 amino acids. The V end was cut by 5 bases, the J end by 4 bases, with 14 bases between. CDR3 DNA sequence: TGTGCCAGCAGTCACGGGGTACGGGGCACCGGGGAGCTGTTTTTT. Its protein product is CASSHGVRGTGELFF.

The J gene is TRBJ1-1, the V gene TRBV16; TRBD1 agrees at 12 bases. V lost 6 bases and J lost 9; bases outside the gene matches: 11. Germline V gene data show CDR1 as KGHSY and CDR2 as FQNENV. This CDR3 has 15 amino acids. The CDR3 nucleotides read TGTGCCAGCAGACAGGGGACAGGGGGCACGAGTAAAGCTTTCTTT. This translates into CASRQGTGGTSKAFF.

CDR3: CASSLADTQYF. The CDR3 DNA is TGTGCCAGCAGCTTGGCAGATACGCAGTATTTT. The chain links TRBV5-6 to TRBJ2-3; D uncertain. Germline V gene lookup returns CDR1 SGHDT and CDR2 YYEEEE. This CDR3 spans 11 amino acids. Trimming removed 0 bases from V and 4 bases from J, with 0 bases in between.

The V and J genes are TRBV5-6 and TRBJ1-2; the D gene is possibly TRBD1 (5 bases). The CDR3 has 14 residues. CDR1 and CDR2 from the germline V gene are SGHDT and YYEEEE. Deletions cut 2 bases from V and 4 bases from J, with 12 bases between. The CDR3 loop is CASSFPGDGYGYTF. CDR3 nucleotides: TGTGCCAGCAGCTTTCCGGGGGACGGCTATGGCTACACCTTC.